One sample yielded the 31 T cell receptor beta chains listed below, sequenced in a study of early T cells in non-severe SARS-CoV-2 infection. TCRdb recomputed calls from the 5' RACE reads with MiXCR, one row per CDR3 protein. The repertoire consists of about 47,000 distinct CDR3 sequences, with 8% to 13% occurring once and the leading ten covering less than 15%. Specimen: whole blood. These receptors came from an adult who was a healthcare worker with PCR-confirmed SARS-CoV-2 infection or an uninfected control (not recorded which).

The rearrangement links TRBV20-1 to TRBJ1-5; 7 bases are a match to TRBD1. This CDR3 region has 16 residues. The J segment lost 5 bases and the V segment lost 1 base, leaving 11 bases of the junction unmatched. The V gene's germline CDR1 is DFQATT and CDR2 SNEGSKA (reference sequence). In nucleotides, the CDR3 is TGCAGTGCTAGAGTTGGGGGAGGGACAGCCGATCAGCCCCAGCATTTT. This encodes CSARVGGGTADQPQHF.

This chain links TRBV11-2 with TRBJ1-1, with D perhaps TRBD1 (6 bases). The germline gives CDR1 SGHAT, CDR2 FQNNGV. The CDR3 totals 13 residues. V dropped 4 bases and J dropped 3 bases, with 9 bases sitting between them. The CDR3 nucleotides are TGTGCCAGCAGCTCTAACAGGGACACTGAAGCTTTCTTT. It specifies CASSSNRDTEAFF.

This clonotype has a handful of counts. The rearrangement joins TRBV10-3 to TRBJ2-2, with 10 bases that match TRBD2. CDR1 and CDR2 (germline): ENHRY, SYGVKD. The V gene end was trimmed by 5 bases and the J gene end by 0 bases; junction bases not matched to a gene: 6. This CDR3 comprises 17 residues. Written as DNA, the CDR3 is TGTGCCATCAGTTCGACGGGACTAGCGACGAACACCGGGGAGCTGTTTTTT. This gives the protein CAISSTGLATNTGELFF.

About this clonotype itself: A much larger clone lies one base from this, so it may be a read error. This chain links TRBV14 with TRBJ1-2; D is undetermined. Germline CDR1 reads SGHDN; CDR2 reads FVKESK. The CDR3 contains 13 residues. V was shortened by 4 bases and J by 4 bases, with 10 bases between the two germline ends. The CDR3 here is CASSPSVLYGYTF. The CDR3 DNA reads as TGTGCCAGCAGCCCAAGTGTACTCTATGGCTACACCTTC.

This clonotype was detected a few times. The J gene is TRBJ2-3, the V gene TRBV20-1, with 12 bases aligning to TRBD2. CDR3 size: 15 residues. The ends lost 6 bases at V and 5 bases at J; junction bases unmatched: 9. Germline CDR1 is DFQATT and CDR2 is SNEGSKA (reference sequence). The CDR3 loop is CSAPLAGGRGDTQYF. Here the CDR3 DNA reads TGCAGTGCCCCGCTAGCGGGGGGGCGAGGAGATACGCAGTATTTT.

V gene TRBV7-2 combines with J gene TRBJ2-1; TRBD2 matches at 7 bases. The CDR3 contains 15 residues. Germline lookup yields CDR1 SGHTA and CDR2 FQGNSA. V shed 5 bases, J shed 5 bases, and the junction held 9 bases outside the gene matches. CDR3 in amino acids: CASSLLARLDNEQFF. The CDR3 DNA reads TGTGCCAGCAGCCTACTAGCGAGGTTGGACAATGAGCAGTTCTTC.

Many counts were recorded for this clonotype. This sequence joins TRBV11-2 and TRBJ2-6, with 8 bases identical to TRBD1. The J segment lost 3 bases and the V segment lost 5 bases, leaving 3 bases of the junction unmatched. CDR3 size: 15 residues. Germline loops: CDR1 SGHAT, CDR2 FQNNGV. In DNA, the CDR3 is TGTGCCAGCAGCCCAGGACAGGGTGGGGCCAACGTCCTGACTTTC. This codes for CASSPGQGGANVLTF.

For the CDR3, the DNA is TGCGCCAGCAGCACGACAGGGGGCGCAGATACGCAGTATTTT. Translating gives CASSTTGGADTQYF. The gene calls are TRBV5-1 and TRBJ2-3; 10 positions agree with TRBD1. This CDR3 has 14 amino acids. CDR1 is SGHRS, CDR2 YFSETQ, per germline. V gave up 4 bases and J gave up 4 bases; unmatched junction bases: 3.

This clonotype was seen a few times. The CDR3 DNA reads TGTGCCACCCCGAATGGCCTTCCCCCACACTATGGCTACACCTTC. This codes for CATPNGLPPHYGYTF. The chain links TRBV21-1 to TRBJ1-2. TRBV21-1 is recorded as a pseudogene. The CDR3 is 15 residues long.

This clonotype was detected ten times or more. The V call is TRBV6-6, the J call TRBJ1-5; D unclear. Deletions cut 7 bases from V and 2 bases from J, with 9 bases between. Germline V CDR1 and CDR2: MNHNY, SVGAGI (reference sequence). The CDR3 length is 13 residues. The CDR3 DNA is TGTGCCAGCAATTTGGGAGGCAATCAGCCCCAGCATTTT. Amino acids: CASNLGGNQPQHF.

This clonotype showed up many times. The V and J genes are TRBV4-2 and TRBJ2-7; 10 bases fit TRBD2. V dropped 5 bases and J dropped 6; count of bases not matched to a gene: 7. The germline gives CDR1 LGHNA, CDR2 YNFKEQ. The CDR3 is made up of 14 amino acids. The CDR3 loop is CASSSGRALGEQYF. DNA of the CDR3: TGTGCCAGCAGCAGCGGGAGGGCCCTGGGCGAGCAGTACTTC.

This clonotype was seen many times. The chain combines TRBV20-1 with TRBJ2-5; TRBD2 matches 7 bases. This CDR3 has 11 residues. From germline, CDR1 is DFQATT and CDR2 SNEGSKA (reference sequence). With V trimmed by 2 bases and J by 7 bases, 1 base remained unmatched. The CDR3 reads CSARWGGTQYF. DNA for the CDR3: TGCAGTGCTAGATGGGGGGGGACCCAGTACTTC.

This clonotype was seen many times. The V and J genes are TRBV10-1 and TRBJ2-3; D gene uncertain. From germline, CDR1 is WNHNN and CDR2 SYGVQD (reference sequence). V shed 4 bases and J shed 8 bases, with 10 bases lying between them. The CDR3 is 12 residues long. The CDR3 DNA reads as TGCGCCAGCAGTGGGGCCGTCGGTACGCAGTATTTT. This codes for CASSGAVGTQYF.

This clonotype was detected many times. V usage is TRBV19 and J usage is TRBJ2-1; D unclear. CDR3 size: 13 residues. CDR1 and CDR2 from the germline V gene are LNHDA and SQIVND (reference sequence). The V end lost 5 bases, the J end lost 12 bases, and 17 bases lay between the germline ends. CDR3 DNA: TGTGCCAGTAGTCCGTCAGCGAACCTTAGGCAGTTCTTC. The encoded protein is CASSPSANLRQFF.

Note on this clonotype: Mismatch with germline at one junction end may stem from a read error. CDR3 in amino acids: CASSQWDRDSGELFF. In DNA form, the CDR3 reads TGTGCCAGCAGTCAGTGGGACAGGGATTCCGGGGAGCTGTTCTTT. The V call is TRBV28, the J call TRBJ2-2, with 9 bases lining up with TRBD1. The CDR3 length is 15 residues. The V gene's germline CDR1 is MDHEN and CDR2 SYDVKM.

This clonotype was found a few times. This sequence joins TRBV20-1 and TRBJ1-4; D call uncertain. The CDR3 sequence is 11 residues long. Germline CDR1 and CDR2: DFQATT and SNEGSKA (reference sequence). V shed 7 bases and J shed 4 bases, with 7 bases lying between them. The CDR3 nucleotides are TGCAGTGGGGAAAATAATGAAAAACTGTTTTTT. It specifies CSGENNEKLFF.

The rearrangement links TRBV29-1 to TRBJ1-1; D not resolved. The CDR3 runs 11 residues. The germline V gene has CDR1 SQVTM and CDR2 ANQGSEA. The CDR3 spells CVGRTNTEAFF. The DNA of the CDR3 is TGCGTTGGCCGGACGAACACTGAAGCTTTCTTT.

This clonotype was seen only a few times. V gene TRBV19 combines with J gene TRBJ2-7; D gene ambiguous. Germline CDR1 is LNHDA and CDR2 is SQIVND (reference sequence). With 3 bases removed from V and 0 bases from J, the gap between germline ends came to 12 bases. The CDR3 is 15 residues long. In nucleotides, the CDR3 is TGTGCCAGTAGTATCGGGCCAGTGAGCTCCTACGAGCAGTACTTC. It codes for CASSIGPVSSYEQYF.

This clonotype occurred many times. The rearrangement links TRBV7-8 to TRBJ1-2; 7 bases match TRBD1. The V gene end was trimmed by 3 bases and the J gene end by 6 bases; junction bases not matched to a gene: 7. CDR1 is SGHVS, CDR2 FQNEAQ, per germline. This CDR3 spans 14 amino acids. CDR3 in DNA: TGTGCCAGCAGCTTCCGACAGGGTATAGATGGCTACACCTTC. Translation: CASSFRQGIDGYTF.

Many counts were recorded for this clonotype. This chain uses TRBV7-2 with TRBJ2-5; D possibly corresponds to TRBD1 (6 bases). The germline CDR1 and CDR2 sequences are SGHTA and FQGNSA. The V gene lost 5 bases and the J gene lost 0 bases, with 16 bases spanning the gap. The CDR3 extends over 16 amino acids. The CDR3 region has the DNA TGTGCCAGCAGCCATCCCCCCACAGGGTACCAAGAGACCCAGTACTTC. Translated: CASSHPPTGYQETQYF.

This clonotype was observed a handful of times. The V and J genes are TRBV5-4 and TRBJ1-1; D is perhaps TRBD1 (5 bases). The CDR3 sequence is 13 residues long. The germline gives CDR1 SGHNT, CDR2 YYREEE (reference sequence). Trimming took 7 bases from V and 1 from J, leaving 11 bases between them. CDR3 nucleotide sequence: TGTGCCAGCGCGAGGGGACCGAACACTGAAGCTTTCTTT. It translates to CASARGPNTEAFF.

This clonotype was picked up many times. The chain combines TRBV6-2 or TRBV6-3 with TRBJ2-3, with D uncertain. In germline, CDR1 is MNHEY, CDR2 SVGEGT. The ends were cut back, 5 bases at V and 4 bases at J, with 10 bases in the middle. This CDR3 is 13 amino acids long. The chain's CDR3 is CASSDRPSDTQYF. The CDR3 coding sequence is TGTGCCAGCAGTGACCGACCGTCAGATACGCAGTATTTT.

The sample holds many counts of this clonotype. The gene calls are TRBV6-1 and TRBJ2-1, with 12 nucleotides matching TRBD2. Germline CDR1 reads MNHNS; CDR2 reads SASEGT. The CDR3 has 14 amino acids. Germline trimming cut 7 bases from V and 7 bases from J; bases unmatched to any gene: 5. The CDR3 nucleotides are TGTGCCAGCATGACTAGCGGGAGTTGGAATGAGCAGTTCTTC. This sequence encodes CASMTSGSWNEQFF.

The rearrangement uses TRBV10-1 and TRBJ2-4; D may be TRBD2 (5 bases). The CDR3 is made up of 15 amino acids. Germline V gene data show CDR1 as WNHNN and CDR2 as SYGVQD (reference sequence). V was clipped by 6 bases and J by 1 base, with 13 bases between them. The CDR3, as DNA: TGCGCCAGCAGGACGGAGGTTGCGGCCAAAAACATTCAGTACTTC. The encoded protein is CASRTEVAAKNIQYF.

In its sample, this clonotype was seen many times. The chain recombines TRBV29-1 with TRBJ2-3; D is possibly TRBD2 (6 bases). The germline CDR1 and CDR2 sequences are SQVTM and ANQGSEA. V gave up 8 bases and J gave up 7 bases, with 19 bases separating them. The CDR3 sequence is 13 residues long. The CDR3 DNA sequence: TGCAGCCACCCCGGGCCCGGAGGGAATACGCAGTATTTT. This codes for CSHPGPGGNTQYF.

Concerning this clonotype itself: This clone may be a read error of a much larger clone one base away. No conserved phenylalanine or tryptophan ends this CDR3, so it is likely a read error. The J gene is TRBJ2-3, the V gene TRBV24-1, with D possibly matching TRBD2 (6 bases). The CDR3 has 13 residues. From germline, CDR1 is KGHDR and CDR2 SFDVKD. Trimming took 9 bases from V and 1 from J, leaving 10 bases between them. CDR3 residues: CATGRDGTDTQYL. The CDR3 DNA reads TGTGCCACCGGGCGGGACGGCACAGATACGCAGTATTTG.

This clonotype occurred many times. This sequence joins TRBV14 and TRBJ1-1; no definite D call. Germline CDR1 reads SGHDN; CDR2 reads FVKESK. V lost 0 bases to trimming and J lost 2 bases, with 19 bases between them. This CDR3 region has 18 residues. In DNA, the CDR3 is TGTGCCAGCAGCCAAGAATCCCCCCAACGGGAAGGAAACACTGAAGCTTTCTTT. Translation: CASSQESPQREGNTEAFF.

There are a few counts of this clonotype. The chain is built from TRBV20-1 and TRBJ2-5; D unclear. The CDR3 extends over 15 amino acids. Trimming left V 0 bases short and J 2 bases short, with 13 bases between. The germline V gene has CDR1 DFQATT and CDR2 SNEGSKA (reference sequence). The CDR3 sequence: CSARDPRLAQETQYF. Written as DNA, the CDR3 is TGCAGTGCTAGAGATCCCCGTCTGGCTCAAGAGACCCAGTACTTC.

Here the CDR3 DNA reads TGTGCCAGCAGCTTAGCGGCTAGTCCCTCCTACGAGCAGTACTTC. Its translation is CASSLAASPSYEQYF. The chain joins TRBV11-2 to TRBJ2-7; D uncertain. Trimming stripped 1 base from V and 0 bases from J, with 10 bases between. CDR3 length: 15 residues. Germline CDR1 SGHAT, CDR2 FQNNGV.

This clonotype has ten or more counts. Written as DNA, the CDR3 is TGCAGCGTTGGGGAGTCAGGGGATTATCAGCCCCAGCATTTT. This sequence encodes CSVGESGDYQPQHF. This chain uses TRBV29-1 with TRBJ1-5, with D tentatively TRBD1 (6 bases). V was shortened by 4 bases and J by 5 bases, with 15 bases between the two germline ends. Germline CDR1 SQVTM, CDR2 ANQGSEA. The CDR3 is made up of 14 amino acids.

Concerning this clonotype: A junction end diverges from the germline sequence, so it may reflect a read error. The genes are TRBV10-2 and TRBJ2-5; perhaps TRBD2 as D (5 bases). This CDR3 is built from 15 residues. CDR1 is WSHSY and CDR2 is SAAADI in the germline V gene. This CDR3 reads CASSEKGISGEIQYF. The CDR3, as DNA: TGCGCCAGCAGTGAGAAGGGAATTTCCGGGGAGATCCAGTACTTC.